These T cell receptor beta chains were read from a single sample in a study of cytomegalovirus exposure and HLA in healthy donors. The table came from immunoSEQ multiplex PCR; TCRdb's copy has only in-frame clones and leaves some out. This sample carries about 62,000 clones, over 75% of them seen once, and the ten largest clones take about 1.5%. Material for sequencing was PBMCs. The source is a man between 18 and 29 years old in good health and CMV-seronegative. The CDR3 runs from the conserved cysteine through the conserved F or W. The D gene is left open where the match is weak. Size is omitted from some rows. Given values are once, few, many or a class for expanded clones.

clone_size	d_call	v_call	j_call	cdr3_aa	cdr3_nt
.	.	TRBV6-1	TRBJ1-2	CASSEAGVYGYTF	TGTGCCAGCAGTGAAGCAGGGGTCTATGGCTACACCTTC
.	TRBD1	TRBV25-1	TRBJ2-7	CASSEVDRDGNEQYF	TGTGCCAGCAGTGAAGTCGACAGGGATGGAAATGAGCAGTACTTC
.	TRBD1	TRBV28	TRBJ2-6	CASSWTGASGANVLTF	TGTGCCAGCAGTTGGACAGGAGCCTCTGGGGCCAACGTCCTGACTTTC
.	.	TRBV6-6	TRBJ1-5	CASRSAQGVSNQPQHF	TGTGCCAGCAGGTCGGCACAGGGAGTTAGCAATCAGCCCCAGCATTTT
.	.	TRBV4-1	TRBJ1-2	CASSQGRDGYTF	TGCGCCAGCAGCCAAGGACGGGATGGCTACACCTTC
.	.	TRBV7-8	TRBJ2-7	CASSSTQGINYEQYF	TGTGCCAGCAGCTCAACACAGGGAATAAACTACGAGCAGTACTTC
.	.	TRBV7-6	TRBJ1-6	CASSLASQNSPLHF	TGTGCCAGCAGCTTAGCCTCACAGAATTCACCCCTCCACTTT
once	.	TRBV5-4	TRBJ1-4	CASSLWSGEKLFF	TGTGCCAGCAGCTTGTGGAGTGGGGAAAAACTGTTTTTT
once	.	TRBV4-1	TRBJ1-5	CASSLGGVLNQPQHF	TGCGCCAGCAGCCTCGGCGGGGTCCTCAATCAGCCCCAGCATTTT
.	TRBD2	TRBV6-1	TRBJ2-1	CASSEAWLAGNNEQFF	TGTGCCAGCAGTGAAGCCTGGCTAGCGGGAAACAATGAGCAGTTCTTC
.	TRBD2	TRBV10-2	TRBJ2-7	CASRGNREVGLYEQYF	TGCGCCAGCAGGGGGAACCGGGAGGTGGGCCTTTACGAGCAGTACTTC